This T cell receptor beta chain emerged from a study of T cells expressing NK-cell markers. Turning to the study itself: Sorted CD3+CD56+NKG2C+, CD3+CD56+NKG2C- and CD3+CD56-NKG2C+ T cells provided the TCR beta repertoires.

Comment on this clonotype: Antigen specificity is unknown.

TCRdb re-called the 5' RACE reads and shows each CDR3 protein once, DNA omitted. The sample table sets out around 380,000 distinct CDR3 sequences. Germline assignment: CDR1 SEHNR and CDR2 FQNEAQ (reference sequence). There are 15 residues in the CDR3. General observations from the study: In about six donors, dominant CD3+CD56+NKG2C+ clones formed about 1.0-7.0% of CD8+ cells.

The clonotype originates from a woman aged 45 to 65 in good health. This rearrangement joins TRBV7-9 to TRBJ2-1; the TCRdb D gene call, TRBD1, has no DNA to confirm it. Sequenced sample: blood T cells: a sorted CD56 or NKG2C T cell subset, CD4+ or CD8+ T cells, or bulk PBMC T cells (not recorded which). This CDR3 is CASSPLGGSANEQFF.